This TCR beta chain was retrieved from a study of T cells in tuberculosis. Thawed, overnight-rested PBMC were stained with GMM-loaded CD1B tetramer, viability dye and anti-CD3, then sorted. The CD1B tetramers carried C32 glucose monomycolate purified from Rhodococcus equi. Clones were sequenced by immunoSEQ multiplex PCR, and TCRdb holds only the in-frame ones, with some missing. This sample carries roughly 59,000 clones, around 86% of them seen once, and the ten largest clones take 13%. Germline V CDR1 and CDR2: MDHEN, SYDVKM. The CDR3 covers 12 residues. V gave up 10 bases and J gave up 8 bases, with 17 bases separating them.

This receptor was obtained from an adult woman with latent tuberculosis. Sequenced input: CD1b-GMM tetramer-negative cells sorted from PBMCs. This chain connects TRBV28 to TRBJ1-2; tentative D call: TRBD1 (5 bases). CDR3 protein: CATLGGVRGYTF. The CDR3 bases are TGTGCCACCCTGGGGGGAGTAAGAGGCTACACCTTC.